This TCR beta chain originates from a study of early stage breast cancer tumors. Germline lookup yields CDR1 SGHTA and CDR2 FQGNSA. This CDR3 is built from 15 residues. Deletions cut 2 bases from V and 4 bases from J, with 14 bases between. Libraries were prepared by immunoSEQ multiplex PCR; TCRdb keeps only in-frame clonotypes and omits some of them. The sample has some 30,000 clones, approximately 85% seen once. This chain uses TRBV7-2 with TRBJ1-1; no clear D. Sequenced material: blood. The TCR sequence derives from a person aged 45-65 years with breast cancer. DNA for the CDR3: TGTGCCAGCAGCTTAAGGACGATTACTTCCACTGAAGCTTTCTTT. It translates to CASSLRTITSTEAFF.